These 30 T cell receptor beta chains originate from one sample sequenced in a study of CD8+CD57+ T cells in acquired aplastic anemia. CD8+CD57+ cell expansion had been shown by flow cytometry in patients chosen for sequencing. The study profiled TCR beta VDJ and CDR3 using genomic DNA as template. From the reads, TCRdb called clonotypes with MiXCR, one entry per CDR3 protein. The repertoire holds more than 150,000 distinct CDR3 sequences, around 45% seen once, with approximately 9.7% in the top ten. The sample was sorted CD4+, CD8+, or CD8+CD57+ T cells (not recorded which) from PBMCs. The receptors here all came from a human donor with aplastic anemia.

This clonotype has a handful of counts. The V call is TRBV24-1, the J call TRBJ2-5; D is uncertain. V dropped 0 bases and J dropped 1 base, with 8 bases sitting between them. From germline, CDR1 is KGHDR and CDR2 SFDVKD. This CDR3 is 15 amino acids long. The CDR3 nucleotides read TGTGCCACCAGTGATTTGGGCAGTCCCCAAGAGACCCAGTACTTC. Protein product: CATSDLGSPQETQYF.

The V and J genes are TRBV24-1 and TRBJ1-5; D unresolved. Germline values: CDR1 KGHDR, CDR2 SFDVKD. V gave up 0 bases and J gave up 7 bases, with 9 bases separating them. The CDR3 extends over 14 amino acids. The CDR3 coding sequence is TGTGCCACCAGTGATTTGGCTGGGTTCCAGCCCCAGCATTTT. Its protein is CATSDLAGFQPQHF.

The V and J genes are TRBV19 and TRBJ2-2, with D perhaps given as TRBD1 or TRBD2 (6 bases each). Germline CDR1 LNHDA, CDR2 SQIVND (reference sequence). Trimming stripped 6 bases from V and 5 bases from J, with 19 bases between. The CDR3 runs 16 residues. CDR3 DNA sequence: TGTGCCAGTAGCCCATTTGGGGGGCTAAGAACCGGGGAGCTGTTTTTT. As protein: CASSPFGGLRTGELFF.

At least ten counts were recorded for this clonotype. The V and J genes are TRBV20-1 and TRBJ2-1, with D possibly being TRBD1 or TRBD2 (6 bases each). V lost 2 bases, J lost 8 bases, and 16 bases lay in between. Germline V CDR1 and CDR2: DFQATT, SNEGSKA (reference sequence). The CDR3 totals 14 residues. CDR3: CSARRGEYRHEQFF. CDR3 sequence (DNA): TGCAGTGCTAGAAGGGGGGAGTACCGACATGAGCAGTTCTTC.

The chain recombines TRBV30 with TRBJ2-3; 8 bases match TRBD2. The germline V gene has CDR1 GTSNPN and CDR2 SVGIG (reference sequence). Trimming at V came to 5 bases and at J to 10 bases, leaving 11 bases not matched to a gene. The CDR3 has 13 amino acids. The chain's CDR3 is CAWGGGGFSAQYF. CDR3 DNA sequence: TGTGCCTGGGGTGGCGGGGGGTTTAGTGCGCAGTATTTT. The variable domain in full, with the rest retrieved from reference TRBV30 and TRBJ2-3, is SQTIHQWPATLVQPVGSPLSLECTVEGTSNPNLYWYRQAAGRGLQLLFYSVGIGQISSEVPQNLSASRPQDRQFILSSKKLLLSDSGFYLCAWGGGGFSAQYFGPGTRLTVL.

This chain links TRBV19 with TRBJ2-3; 12 nucleotides align to TRBD2. The CDR3 covers 17 residues. V was clipped by 4 bases and J by 0 bases; unmatched bases: 5. In germline, CDR1 is LNHDA, CDR2 SQIVND (reference sequence). CDR3 coding DNA: TGTGCCAGTAGTAAAGGACTAGCGGGAACTAGCACAGATACGCAGTATTTT. This encodes CASSKGLAGTSTDTQYF.

The V call is TRBV20-1, the J call TRBJ2-7; D may be TRBD1 (6 bases). V was trimmed by 3 bases and J by 0 bases, leaving 9 bases between them. There are 13 residues in the CDR3. The germline V gene has CDR1 DFQATT and CDR2 SNEGSKA (reference sequence). CDR3 residues: CSASWTDSYEQYF. CDR3 bases: TGCAGTGCTAGTTGGACAGACTCCTACGAGCAGTACTTC.

The count of this clonotype is one. This sequence joins TRBV10-3 and TRBJ2-1, with no clear D. The CDR3 totals 13 residues. The V end was cut by 11 bases, the J end by 9 bases, with 20 bases between. The germline CDR1 and CDR2 sequences are ENHRY and SYGVKD. The DNA of the CDR3 is TGTGCCGCCCGAAACGCCCCGGGTAGTGAGCAGTTCTTC. Its translation is CAARNAPGSEQFF.

This clonotype was observed many times. The chain recombines TRBV9 with TRBJ2-1, with a possible D match to TRBD1 (6 bases). The CDR3 totals 14 residues. The germline gives CDR1 SGDLS, CDR2 YYNGEE. Trimming removed 4 bases from V and 1 base from J, with 9 bases in between. DNA for the CDR3: TGTGCCAGCAGCTCCAGGGGTTCCTACAATGAGCAGTTCTTC. Translation: CASSSRGSYNEQFF. The variable domain in full, completed from reference TRBV9 and TRBJ2-1, reads DSGVTQTPKHLITATGQRVTLRCSPRSGDLSVYWYQQSLDQGLQFLIQYYNGEERAKGNILERFSAQQFPDLHSELNLSSLELGDSALYFCASSSRGSYNEQFFGPGTRLTVL.

This chain uses TRBV30 with TRBJ2-3; D is uncertain. Germline V gene lookup returns CDR1 GTSNPN and CDR2 SVGIG (reference sequence). This CDR3 spans 14 amino acids. V lost 5 bases and J 7 bases, leaving 19 bases between the germline ends. The CDR3: CAWGESRTRHTQYF. The CDR3 coding sequence is TGTGCCTGGGGTGAATCTAGAACCCGGCATACGCAGTATTTT.

CDR3 nucleotides: TGTGCCAGTAGGCACGGGAGCGCAGGTCTACCTTTCTTT. This encodes CASRHGSAGLPFF. The genes are TRBV19 and TRBJ1-1; D gene uncertain. CDR1 and CDR2 from the germline V gene are LNHDA and SQIVND (reference sequence). This CDR3 has 13 amino acids. The V and J ends lost 6 bases and 12 bases respectively, with 20 bases between them.

This clonotype was recorded many times. The V and J genes are TRBV20-1 and TRBJ1-4, with a possible D match to TRBD1 (6 bases). V was shortened by 3 bases and J by 6 bases, with 11 bases between the two germline ends. Per germline, CDR1 DFQATT and CDR2 SNEGSKA (reference sequence). The CDR3 loop spans 13 amino acids. This chain's CDR3 is CSARRGIYEKLFF. The DNA of the CDR3 is TGCAGTGCTAGGAGGGGGATTTATGAAAAACTGTTTTTT.

The gene calls are TRBV11-2 and TRBJ1-2, with 7 bases identical to TRBD1. Germline CDR1 reads SGHAT; CDR2 reads FQNNGV. CDR3 length equals 13 residues. V shed 6 bases, J shed 7 bases, and the junction held 8 bases outside the gene matches. In DNA form, the CDR3 reads TGTGCCAGCAGGACGACAGGGTCCCTTGGCTACACCTTC. Its protein is CASRTTGSLGYTF.

A remark on this clonotype: A much larger clonotype is one base distant, so this may be a read error. The rearrangement links TRBV6-1 to TRBJ2-7; 9 bases line up with TRBD1. This CDR3 spans 13 amino acids. With 5 bases clipped from V and 6 bases from J, the junction kept 5 bases outside the gene matches. Germline V gives CDR1 MNHNS, CDR2 SASEGT. CDR3 nucleotides: TGTGCCAGCAGTCCCGGGACAGGGACCGAGCAGTACTTC. Translated, it gives CASSPGTGTEQYF.

The chain combines TRBV2 with TRBJ2-7; 9 positions agree with TRBD1. The CDR3 runs to 14 residues. Germline assignment: CDR1 SNHLY and CDR2 FYNNEI. V was clipped by 6 bases and J by 6 bases; unmatched bases: 9. CDR3 nucleotides: TGTGCCAGCAGCTTGACACAGGGGGCTCGCGAGCAGTACTTC. Amino acid sequence: CASSLTQGAREQYF.

This clonotype was detected once. The rearrangement links TRBV19 to TRBJ2-2, with D possibly being TRBD2 (6 bases). Germline V gene lookup returns CDR1 LNHDA and CDR2 SQIVND (reference sequence). This CDR3 spans 18 amino acids. Trimming left V 4 bases short and J 1 base short, with 19 bases between. CDR3 in DNA: TGTGCCAGTAGTAATATTAAGGGAGGACGCGGGAACACCGGGGAGCTGTTTTTT. Its translation is CASSNIKGGRGNTGELFF.

This sequence joins TRBV19 and TRBJ2-5; tentatively, D is TRBD1 (5 bases). The CDR3 runs 13 residues. CDR1 and CDR2 from the germline V gene are LNHDA and SQIVND (reference sequence). V lost 6 bases, J lost 1 base, and 9 bases lay in between. DNA for the CDR3: TGTGCCAGTAGGGGGCTATTCCAAGAGACCCAGTACTTC. This translates into CASRGLFQETQYF.

The genes are TRBV7-8 and TRBJ2-7, with TRBD2 as a possible D gene (6 bases). V was shortened by 1 base and J by 0 bases, with 10 bases between the two germline ends. Germline CDR1 and CDR2: SGHVS and FQNEAQ. The CDR3 is 15 residues long. CDR3: CASSLEGLGSYEQYF. CDR3 coding DNA: TGTGCCAGCAGCTTAGAGGGACTTGGCTCCTACGAGCAGTACTTC.

V gene TRBV7-9 combines with J gene TRBJ1-2; possible D gene TRBD1, 6 bases. Germline CDR1 and CDR2: SEHNR and FQNEAQ (reference sequence). Trimming stripped 5 bases from V and 8 bases from J, with 15 bases between. CDR3 size: 13 residues. The CDR3 spells CASSPTGALGYTF. CDR3 coding DNA: TGTGCCAGCAGCCCTACGGGGGCATTGGGCTACACCTTC.

The genes are TRBV18 and TRBJ2-5; 8 bases fit TRBD1. The germline CDR1 and CDR2 sequences are KGHSH and LQKENI. V gave up 5 bases and J gave up 4 bases; unmatched junction bases: 3. The CDR3 consists of 13 residues. The CDR3 DNA reads TGTGCCAGCTCAGCCAGGGGGCGAGAGACCCAGTACTTC. It is translated as CASSARGRETQYF.

The CDR3 sequence is CASSQDHGGNEQFF. The CDR3 nucleotides are TGCGCCAGCAGCCAAGATCACGGGGGAAATGAGCAGTTCTTC. The J gene is TRBJ2-1, the V gene TRBV4-3; the D gene is possibly TRBD2 (6 bases). Germline V lookup: CDR1 LGHNA, CDR2 YSLEER. With 0 bases removed from V and 7 bases from J, the gap between germline ends came to 10 bases. The CDR3 has 14 amino acids.

This clonotype was observed many times. The chain combines TRBV9 with TRBJ1-1; no clear D. Trimming pared 2 bases from V and 2 bases from J, leaving 4 bases between. Germline-derived CDR1 and CDR2 are SGDLS and YYNGEE. The CDR3 is 12 residues long. Here the CDR3 reads CASSVSNTEAFF. The CDR3 DNA follows: TGTGCCAGCAGCGTCAGTAACACTGAAGCTTTCTTT.

Many counts were recorded for this clonotype. The chain is built from TRBV15 and TRBJ2-5, with a tentative D call TRBD2 (5 bases). The CDR3 sequence is 15 residues long. Deletions cut 0 bases from V and 4 bases from J, with 12 bases between. Germline CDR1 and CDR2: LNHNV and YYDKDF (reference sequence). The CDR3 sequence: CATSRDLAVGETQYF. The CDR3 nucleotides read TGTGCCACCAGCAGAGACCTAGCAGTGGGAGAGACCCAGTACTTC.

This sequence joins TRBV7-2 and TRBJ2-6, with D possibly TRBD1 on 5 matching bases. There are 15 residues in the CDR3. V lost 5 bases to trimming and J lost 0 bases, with 8 bases between them. Germline V gene lookup returns CDR1 SGHTA and CDR2 FQGNSA. The CDR3: CASSLDSSGANVLTF. CDR3 bases: TGTGCCAGCAGCCTTGACAGCTCTGGGGCCAACGTCCTGACTTTC.

This clonotype has more than one count but fewer than ten. The chain carries TRBV29-1 and TRBJ1-5; D might be TRBD1 (6 bases). Trimming took 4 bases from V and 2 from J, leaving 9 bases between them. This CDR3 contains 13 residues. The germline CDR1 and CDR2 sequences are SQVTM and ANQGSEA. CDR3 loop: CSVAAGGNQPQHF. CDR3 nucleotides: TGCAGCGTTGCAGCAGGGGGCAATCAGCCCCAGCATTTT.

The chain is built from TRBV6-5 and TRBJ1-2, with 7 bases fitting TRBD1. CDR1 is MNHEY, CDR2 SVGAGI, per germline. Trimming took 2 bases from V and 6 from J; bases not matched to a gene: 9. This CDR3 spans 15 amino acids. Here the CDR3 reads CASSYPPTGLNGYTF. CDR3 DNA sequence: TGTGCCAGCAGTTACCCGCCGACAGGGTTAAATGGCTACACCTTC.

The rearrangement joins TRBV29-1 to TRBJ1-1, with D perhaps matching TRBD1 (5 bases). CDR1 SQVTM and CDR2 ANQGSEA come from the germline V gene. CDR3 length equals 12 residues. The V end was cut by 4 bases, the J end by 2 bases, with 8 bases between. The CDR3 here is CSVGQSNTEAFF. Here the CDR3 DNA reads TGCAGCGTTGGACAGAGTAACACTGAAGCTTTCTTT.

This clonotype was detected a few times. V and J are TRBV19 and TRBJ1-2; perhaps TRBD1 as D (6 bases). In germline, CDR1 is LNHDA, CDR2 SQIVND (reference sequence). Deletions cut 4 bases from V and 11 bases from J, with 14 bases between. The CDR3 is 12 amino acids. Written as DNA, the CDR3 is TGTGCCAGTAGTACCGAGGGGGGGCGATACACCTTC. Translation gives CASSTEGGRYTF. The variable domain in full, completed from reference TRBV19 and TRBJ1-2, reads DGGITQSPKYLFRKEGQNVTLSCEQNLNHDAMYWYRQDPGQGLRLIYYSQIVNDFQKGDIAEGYSVSREKKESFPLTVTSAQKNPTAFYLCASSTEGGRYTFGSGTRLTVV.

The genes are TRBV12-3 or TRBV12-4 and TRBJ2-7, with D possibly being TRBD2 (5 bases). This CDR3 spans 15 amino acids. Trimming pared 6 bases from V and 0 bases from J, leaving 15 bases between. Here the CDR3 reads CASSRQNEGSYEQYF. Written as DNA, the CDR3 is TGTGCCAGCAGCCGACAAAACGAGGGCTCCTACGAGCAGTACTTC.

This chain links TRBV7-2 with TRBJ2-5; D unresolved. Between the trimmed V and J ends, which lost 8 bases and 4 bases, there was a span of 17 bases. The CDR3 is 14 amino acids. Germline V lookup: CDR1 SGHTA, CDR2 FQGNSA. The CDR3 DNA reads as TGTGCCAGCGACTTTGGTCTAGTCGGAGAGACCCAGTACTTC. Its protein is CASDFGLVGETQYF.